This passage covers 10 T cell receptor beta chains from one sample sequenced in a study of cytomegalovirus exposure and HLA in healthy donors. The PCR was carried out with 60 Vbeta primers and 13 Jbeta primers. Some clones are missing from TCRdb's copy, which holds only in-frame ones; the method was immunoSEQ multiplex PCR. The data hold 210,000 or so clones, with 76% observed a single time. The sample was PBMCs. The receptors here all came from a man between 18 and 35 years old in good health and CMV-seronegative.

Only one count was recorded for this clone. The chain links TRBV11-2 to TRBJ2-1; D not certain. Germline CDR1 is SGHAT and CDR2 is FQNNGV. The CDR3 runs 16 residues. Trimming pared 2 bases from V and 0 bases from J, leaving 11 bases between. CDR3 loop: CASSLPGWSSYNEQFF. CDR3 coding DNA: TGTGCCAGCAGCTTACCCGGCTGGAGCTCCTACAATGAGCAGTTCTTC.

Notes on this clone: One end of the junction is discordant with germline, which a read error may explain. The rearrangement uses TRBV7-9 and TRBJ1-2; possible D gene TRBD1, 5 bases. Germline assignment: CDR1 SEHNR and CDR2 FQNEAQ (reference sequence). This CDR3 has 13 amino acids. CDR3 residues: CSSSLGRADGYTF. The CDR3 DNA sequence: TGTTCCAGCAGCTTAGGCAGGGCGGACGGCTACACCTTC.

This chain connects TRBV1 to TRBJ1-3; the table's D call TRBD1 went unverified against the DNA. TRBV1 is labeled a pseudogene. CDR3 length: 17 residues. Here the CDR3 DNA reads TGCACCAGCAGCCAAGGGGGCCAGTCGAGGACTGGAAACACCATATATTTT. Translation: CTSSQGGQSRTGNTIYF.

The rearrangement uses TRBV9 and TRBJ2-7, with 7 bases that match TRBD1. Germline values: CDR1 SGDLS, CDR2 YYNGEE. V was clipped by 7 bases and J by 7 bases; unmatched bases: 8. CDR3 length: 12 amino acids. For the CDR3, the DNA is TGTGCCAGCGGGCGACAGGGTGGGGAGCAGTACTTC. Its translation is CASGRQGGEQYF.

The V and J genes are TRBV5-1 and TRBJ2-5; 9 bases are a match to TRBD2. Trimming removed 0 bases from V and 5 bases from J; junction bases left unmatched: 8. The CDR3 contains 16 residues. The germline V gene has CDR1 SGHRS and CDR2 YFSETQ. DNA for the CDR3: TGCGCCAGCAGCTTGGCGGTAGCGGGGGTGCAGGAGACCCAGTACTTC. It specifies CASSLAVAGVQETQYF.

V usage is TRBV28 and J usage is TRBJ1-2; D unclear. Germline V gene lookup returns CDR1 MDHEN and CDR2 SYDVKM. The CDR3 is 15 amino acids. V gave up 6 bases and J gave up 4 bases, with 18 bases separating them. Here the CDR3 reads CASSPGGLNSYGYTF. CDR3 DNA: TGTGCCAGCAGCCCGGGAGGACTGAATAGCTATGGCTACACCTTC.

V usage is TRBV11-3 and J usage is TRBJ2-1; D is possibly TRBD2 (5 bases). Germline CDR1 SGHNT, CDR2 YENEEA. The CDR3 sequence is 14 residues long. V lost 0 bases and J lost 8, with 11 bases in between. The CDR3 loop reads CASSLDLTRDEQFF. The CDR3 DNA follows: TGTGCCAGCAGCTTAGACCTCACGAGGGATGAGCAGTTCTTC.

The J gene is TRBJ2-7, the V gene TRBV2; 11 nucleotides agree with TRBD2. Losses at the gene ends were 1 base for V and 4 bases for J; bases not matched to a gene: 3. Germline V lookup: CDR1 SNHLY, CDR2 FYNNEI. This CDR3 is 15 amino acids long. CDR3 protein: CASSEGLAGGYEQYF. The CDR3 DNA sequence: TGTGCCAGCAGTGAAGGGCTAGCGGGAGGTTACGAGCAGTACTTC.

This clone was recorded once. The chain links TRBV5-1 to TRBJ1-2; D may be TRBD1 (6 bases). The CDR3 runs to 14 residues. V lost 0 bases to trimming and J lost 6 bases, with 12 bases between them. Looked up from germline, CDR1 is SGHRS and CDR2 is YFSETQ. The DNA for the CDR3 is TGCGCCAGCAGCTTGGGTACAGGGCGGAATGGCTACACCTTC. It translates to CASSLGTGRNGYTF. The whole variable domain, remainder taken from reference TRBV5-1 and TRBJ1-2, is KAGVTQTPRYLIKTRGQQVTLSCSPISGHRSVSWYQQTPGQGLQFLFEYFSETQRNKGNFPGRFSGRQFSNSRSEMNVSTLELGDSALYLCASSLGTGRNGYTFGSGTRLTVV.

V usage is TRBV4-1 and J usage is TRBJ1-2; D remains unclear. The CDR3 is made up of 17 amino acids. Trimming cost V 4 bases and J 0 bases, with 18 bases left between them. The germline CDR1 and CDR2 sequences are MGHRA and YSYEKL. The CDR3 spells CASSPPSGEGTNYGYTF. The CDR3 coding sequence is TGCGCCAGCAGCCCCCCTTCGGGAGAGGGCACTAACTATGGCTACACCTTC.